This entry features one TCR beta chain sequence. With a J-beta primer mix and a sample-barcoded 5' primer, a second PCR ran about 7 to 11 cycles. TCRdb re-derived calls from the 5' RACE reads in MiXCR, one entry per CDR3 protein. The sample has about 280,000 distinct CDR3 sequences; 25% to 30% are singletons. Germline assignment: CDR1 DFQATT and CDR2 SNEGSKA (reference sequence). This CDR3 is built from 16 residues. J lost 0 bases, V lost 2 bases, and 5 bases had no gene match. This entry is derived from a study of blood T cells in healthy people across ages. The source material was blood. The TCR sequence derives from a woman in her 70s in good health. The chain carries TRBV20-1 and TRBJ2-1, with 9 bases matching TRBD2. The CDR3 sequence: CSARSRAGGSYNEQFF. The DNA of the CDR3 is TGCAGTGCTAGATCAAGAGCGGGAGGCTCCTACAATGAGCAGTTCTTC.